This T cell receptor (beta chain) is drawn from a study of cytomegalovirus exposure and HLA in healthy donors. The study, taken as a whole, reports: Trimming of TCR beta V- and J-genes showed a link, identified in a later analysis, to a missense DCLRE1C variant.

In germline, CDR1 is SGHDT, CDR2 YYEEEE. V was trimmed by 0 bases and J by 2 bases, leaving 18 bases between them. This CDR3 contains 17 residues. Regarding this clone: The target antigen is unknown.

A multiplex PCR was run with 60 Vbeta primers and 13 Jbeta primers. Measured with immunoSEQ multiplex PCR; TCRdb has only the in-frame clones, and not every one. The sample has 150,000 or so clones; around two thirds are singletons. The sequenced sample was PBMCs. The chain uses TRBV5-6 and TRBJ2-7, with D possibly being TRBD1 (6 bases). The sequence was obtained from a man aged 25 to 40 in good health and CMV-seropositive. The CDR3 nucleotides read TGTGCCAGCAGCTTGGGGTTTATGGACAGCCGACCCTACGAGCAGTACTTC. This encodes CASSLGFMDSRPYEQYF.